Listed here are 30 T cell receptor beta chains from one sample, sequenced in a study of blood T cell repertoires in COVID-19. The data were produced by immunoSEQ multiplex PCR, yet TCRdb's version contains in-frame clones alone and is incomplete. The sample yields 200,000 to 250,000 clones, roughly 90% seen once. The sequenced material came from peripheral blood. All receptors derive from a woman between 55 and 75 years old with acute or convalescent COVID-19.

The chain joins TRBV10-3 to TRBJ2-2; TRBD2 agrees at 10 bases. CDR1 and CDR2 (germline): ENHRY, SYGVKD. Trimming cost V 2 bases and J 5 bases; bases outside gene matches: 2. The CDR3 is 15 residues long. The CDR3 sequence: CAISEIAGGTGELFF. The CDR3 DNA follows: TGTGCCATCAGTGAGATAGCGGGAGGTACCGGGGAGCTGTTTTTT.

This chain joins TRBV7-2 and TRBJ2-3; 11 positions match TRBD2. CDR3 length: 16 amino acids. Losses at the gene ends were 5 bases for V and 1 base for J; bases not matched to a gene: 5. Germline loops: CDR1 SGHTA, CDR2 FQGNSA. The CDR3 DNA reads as TGTGCCAGCAGCCCTAGCGGGGGGATCGGCACAGATACGCAGTATTTT. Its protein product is CASSPSGGIGTDTQYF.

CDR3 nucleotides: TGTGCCAGCAGTCCGACTCTTTGGGCAGATACGCAGTATTTT. Translated, it gives CASSPTLWADTQYF. The rearrangement joins TRBV28 to TRBJ2-3; D gene uncertain. This CDR3 spans 14 amino acids. Trimming took off 5 bases at V and 4 bases at J, with 13 bases between the two ends. The V gene's germline CDR1 is MDHEN and CDR2 SYDVKM.

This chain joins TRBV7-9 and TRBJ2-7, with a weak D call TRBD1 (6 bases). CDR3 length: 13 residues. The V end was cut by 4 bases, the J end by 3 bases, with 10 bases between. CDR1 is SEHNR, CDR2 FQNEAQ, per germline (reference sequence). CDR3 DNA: TGTGCCAGCAGCTCCTGGACAGACTACGAGCAGTACTTC. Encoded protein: CASSSWTDYEQYF.

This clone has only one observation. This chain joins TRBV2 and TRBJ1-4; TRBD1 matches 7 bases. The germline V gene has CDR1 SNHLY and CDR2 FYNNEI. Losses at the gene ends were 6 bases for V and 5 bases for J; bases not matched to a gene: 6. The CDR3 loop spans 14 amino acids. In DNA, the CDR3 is TGTGCCAGCAGATCCGGGACAGTAAATGAAAAACTGTTTTTT. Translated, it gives CASRSGTVNEKLFF.

CDR3 sequence (DNA): TGTGCCAGCGGCGACTCAAAGTTCTATGGCTACACCTTC. Residues: CASGDSKFYGYTF. The chain links TRBV28 to TRBJ1-2; D unresolved. CDR1 and CDR2 (germline): MDHEN, SYDVKM. The CDR3 totals 13 residues. Trimming removed 8 bases from V and 4 bases from J, with 14 bases in between.

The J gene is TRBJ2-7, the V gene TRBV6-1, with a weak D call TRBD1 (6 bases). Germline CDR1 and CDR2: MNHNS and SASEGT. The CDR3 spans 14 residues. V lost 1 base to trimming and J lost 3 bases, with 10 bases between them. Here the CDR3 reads CASSEGGQLYEQYF. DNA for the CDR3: TGTGCCAGCAGTGAAGGAGGACAGCTCTACGAGCAGTACTTC.

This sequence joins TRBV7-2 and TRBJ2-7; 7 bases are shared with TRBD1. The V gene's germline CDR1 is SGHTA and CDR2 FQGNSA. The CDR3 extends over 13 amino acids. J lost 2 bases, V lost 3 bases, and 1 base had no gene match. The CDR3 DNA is TGTGCCAGCAGCTTTCAGGGGGCCTACGAGCAGTACTTC. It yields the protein CASSFQGAYEQYF.

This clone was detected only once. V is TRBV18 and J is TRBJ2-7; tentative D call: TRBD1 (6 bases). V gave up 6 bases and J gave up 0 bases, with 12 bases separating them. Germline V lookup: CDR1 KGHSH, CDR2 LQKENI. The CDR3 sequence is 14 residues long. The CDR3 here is CASSITDSSYEQYF. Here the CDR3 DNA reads TGTGCCAGCTCTATTACGGACAGCTCCTACGAGCAGTACTTC. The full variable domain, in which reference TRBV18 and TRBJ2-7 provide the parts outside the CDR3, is NAGVMQNPRHLVRRRGQEARLRCSPMKGHSHVYWYRQLPEEGLKFMVYLQKENIIDESGMPKERFSAEFPKEGPSILRIQQVVRGDSAAYFCASSITDSSYEQYFGPGTRLTVT.

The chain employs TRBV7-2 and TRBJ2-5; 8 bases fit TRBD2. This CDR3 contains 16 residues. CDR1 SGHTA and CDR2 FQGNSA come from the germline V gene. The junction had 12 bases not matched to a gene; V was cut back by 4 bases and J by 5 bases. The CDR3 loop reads CASSSLGSGMKETQYF. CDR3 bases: TGTGCCAGCAGCTCTCTTGGTAGCGGGATGAAGGAGACCCAGTACTTC.

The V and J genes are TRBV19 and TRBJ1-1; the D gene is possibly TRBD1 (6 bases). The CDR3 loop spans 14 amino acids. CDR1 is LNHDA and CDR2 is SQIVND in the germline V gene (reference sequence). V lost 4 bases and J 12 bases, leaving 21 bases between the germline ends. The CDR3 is CASSTEAGAPATFF. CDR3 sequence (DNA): TGTGCCAGTAGTACCGAAGCGGGGGCCCCTGCGACTTTCTTT.

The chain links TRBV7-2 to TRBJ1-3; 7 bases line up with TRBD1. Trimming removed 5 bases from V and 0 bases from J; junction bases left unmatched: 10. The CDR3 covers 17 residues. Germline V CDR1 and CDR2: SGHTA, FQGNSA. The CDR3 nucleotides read TGTGCCAGCAGCGGGTCGACAGGGATTGGCTCTGGAAACACCATATATTTT. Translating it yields CASSGSTGIGSGNTIYF.

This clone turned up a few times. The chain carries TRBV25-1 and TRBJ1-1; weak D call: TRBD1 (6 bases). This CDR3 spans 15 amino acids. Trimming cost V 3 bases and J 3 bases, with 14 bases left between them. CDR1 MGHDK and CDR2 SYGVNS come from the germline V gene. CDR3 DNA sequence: TGTGCCAGCAGTGAGCCGAGAGGGGGACACACTGAAGCTTTCTTT. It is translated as CASSEPRGGHTEAFF.

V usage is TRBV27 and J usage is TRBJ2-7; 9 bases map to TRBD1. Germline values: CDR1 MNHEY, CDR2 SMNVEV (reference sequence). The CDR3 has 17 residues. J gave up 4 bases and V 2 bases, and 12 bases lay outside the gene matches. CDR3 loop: CASSLGGGRDRVYEQYF. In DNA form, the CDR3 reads TGTGCCAGCAGTTTAGGGGGCGGTAGGGACAGGGTGTACGAGCAGTACTTC.

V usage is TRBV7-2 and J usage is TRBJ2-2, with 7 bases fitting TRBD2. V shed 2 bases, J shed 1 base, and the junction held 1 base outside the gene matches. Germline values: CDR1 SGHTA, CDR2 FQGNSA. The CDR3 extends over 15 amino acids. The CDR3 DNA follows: TGTGCCAGCAGCTTATCTAGCGGGAACACCGGGGAGCTGTTTTTT. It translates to CASSLSSGNTGELFF.

The CDR3 DNA sequence: TGTGCCAGCAATTGGGACAGGGGGAGTGAAAAACTGTTTTTT. This codes for CASNWDRGSEKLFF. V usage is TRBV6-5 and J usage is TRBJ1-4; 11 nucleotides agree with TRBD1. Germline lookup yields CDR1 MNHEY and CDR2 SVGAGI. This CDR3 comprises 14 residues. The V segment lost 7 bases and the J segment 7 bases; nucleotides outside the gene matches: 5.

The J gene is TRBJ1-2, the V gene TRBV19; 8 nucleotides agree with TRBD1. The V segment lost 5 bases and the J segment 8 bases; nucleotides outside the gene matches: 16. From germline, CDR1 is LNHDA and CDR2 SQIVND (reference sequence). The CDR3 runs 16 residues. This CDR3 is CASSARTGLVSHGYTF. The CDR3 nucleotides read TGTGCCAGTAGTGCCCGGACAGGGCTCGTTTCTCACGGCTACACCTTC. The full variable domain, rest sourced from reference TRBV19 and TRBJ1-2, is DGGITQSPKYLFRKEGQNVTLSCEQNLNHDAMYWYRQDPGQGLRLIYYSQIVNDFQKGDIAEGYSVSREKKESFPLTVTSAQKNPTAFYLCASSARTGLVSHGYTFGSGTRLTVV.

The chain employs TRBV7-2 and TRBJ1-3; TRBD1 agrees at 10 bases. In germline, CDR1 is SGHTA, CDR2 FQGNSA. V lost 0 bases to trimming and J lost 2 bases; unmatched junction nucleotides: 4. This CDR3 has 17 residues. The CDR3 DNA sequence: TGTGCCAGCAGCTTAGCCTCAGGGACAGGGGCTGGAAACACCATATATTTT. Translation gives CASSLASGTGAGNTIYF.

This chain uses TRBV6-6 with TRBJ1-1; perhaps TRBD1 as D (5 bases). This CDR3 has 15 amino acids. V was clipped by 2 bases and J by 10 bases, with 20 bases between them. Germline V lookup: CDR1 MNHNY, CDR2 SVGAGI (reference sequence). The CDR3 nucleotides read TGTGCCAGCAGTTACAACAGCCAGGGAAGAGGTGTAGCTTTCTTT. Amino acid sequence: CASSYNSQGRGVAFF.

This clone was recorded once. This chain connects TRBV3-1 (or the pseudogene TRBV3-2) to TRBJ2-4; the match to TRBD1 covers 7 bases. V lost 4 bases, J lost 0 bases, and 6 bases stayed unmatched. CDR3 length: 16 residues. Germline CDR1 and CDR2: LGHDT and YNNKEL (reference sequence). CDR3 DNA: TGTGCCAGCAGCCCGGGACAGACACTAGCCAAAAACATTCAGTACTTC. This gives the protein CASSPGQTLAKNIQYF.

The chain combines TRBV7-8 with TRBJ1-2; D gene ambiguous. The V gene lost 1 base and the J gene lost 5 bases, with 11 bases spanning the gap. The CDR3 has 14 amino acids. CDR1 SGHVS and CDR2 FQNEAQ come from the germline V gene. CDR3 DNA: TGTGCCAGCAGCTTAGTAGTGGAGGGTTATGGCTACACCTTC. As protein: CASSLVVEGYGYTF.

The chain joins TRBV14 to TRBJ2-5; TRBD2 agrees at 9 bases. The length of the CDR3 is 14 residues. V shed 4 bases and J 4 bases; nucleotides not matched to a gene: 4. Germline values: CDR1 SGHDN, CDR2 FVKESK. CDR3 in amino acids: CASSPYSGGETQYF. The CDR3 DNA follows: TGTGCCAGCAGCCCCTATAGCGGGGGAGAGACCCAGTACTTC.

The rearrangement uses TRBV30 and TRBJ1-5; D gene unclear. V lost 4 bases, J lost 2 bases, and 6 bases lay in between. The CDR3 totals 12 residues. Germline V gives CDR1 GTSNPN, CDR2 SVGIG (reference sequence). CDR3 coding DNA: TGTGCCTGGAACAACGGCAATCAGCCCCAGCATTTT. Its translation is CAWNNGNQPQHF.

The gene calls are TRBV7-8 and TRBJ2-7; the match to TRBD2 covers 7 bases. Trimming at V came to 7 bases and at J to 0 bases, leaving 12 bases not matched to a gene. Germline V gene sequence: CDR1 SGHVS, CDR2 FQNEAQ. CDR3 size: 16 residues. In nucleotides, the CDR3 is TGTGCCAGCAAGGGAGCGGGGCTACCCACCTCCTACGAGCAGTACTTC. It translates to CASKGAGLPTSYEQYF. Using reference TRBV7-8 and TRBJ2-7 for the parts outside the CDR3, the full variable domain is GAGVSQSPRYKVAKRGQDVALRCDPISGHVSLFWYQQALGQGPEFLTYFQNEAQLDKSGLPSDRFFAERPEGSVSTLKIQRTQQEDSAVYLCASKGAGLPTSYEQYFGPGTRLTVT.

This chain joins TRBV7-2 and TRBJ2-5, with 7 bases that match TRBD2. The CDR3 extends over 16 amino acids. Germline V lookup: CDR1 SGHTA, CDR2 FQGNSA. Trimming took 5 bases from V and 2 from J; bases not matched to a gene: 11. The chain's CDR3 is CASSRQYGTTQETQYF. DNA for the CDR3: TGTGCCAGCAGCCGCCAATACGGGACTACACAAGAGACCCAGTACTTC.

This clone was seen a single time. In DNA form, the CDR3 reads TGTGCCAGCAGCCCCCGGACAGGGGGAGGGGAAAAACTGTTTTTT. It specifies CASSPRTGGGEKLFF. The V call is TRBV11-3, the J call TRBJ1-4; 10 bases match TRBD1. After removal of 5 bases from V and 8 bases from J, the junction contained 8 bases not matched to a gene. Germline lookup yields CDR1 SGHNT and CDR2 YENEEA. There are 15 residues in the CDR3. The variable domain in full, with the rest retrieved from reference TRBV11-3 and TRBJ1-4, is EAGVVQSPRYKIIEKKQPVAFWCNPISGHNTLYWYLQNLGQGPELLIRYENEEAVDDSQLPKDRFSAERLKGVDSTLKIQPAELGDSAVYLCASSPRTGGGEKLFFGSGTQLSVL.

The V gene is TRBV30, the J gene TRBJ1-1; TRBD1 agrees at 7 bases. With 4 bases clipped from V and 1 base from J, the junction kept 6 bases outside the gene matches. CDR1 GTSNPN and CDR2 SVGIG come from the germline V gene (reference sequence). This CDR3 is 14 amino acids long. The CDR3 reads CAWTQGGGNTEAFF. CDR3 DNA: TGTGCCTGGACCCAAGGGGGCGGGAACACTGAAGCTTTCTTT.

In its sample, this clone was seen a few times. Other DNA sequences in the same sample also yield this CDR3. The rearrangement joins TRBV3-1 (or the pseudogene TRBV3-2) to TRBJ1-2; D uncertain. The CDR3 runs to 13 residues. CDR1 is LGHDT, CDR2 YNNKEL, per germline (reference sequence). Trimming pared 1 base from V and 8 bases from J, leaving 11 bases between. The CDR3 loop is CASSQVPGKGYTF. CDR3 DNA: TGTGCCAGCAGCCAAGTACCGGGGAAGGGCTACACCTTC.

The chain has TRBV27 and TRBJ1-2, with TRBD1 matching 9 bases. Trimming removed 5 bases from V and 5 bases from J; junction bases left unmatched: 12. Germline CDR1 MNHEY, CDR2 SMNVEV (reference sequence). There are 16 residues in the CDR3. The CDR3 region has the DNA TGTGCCAGCAGTCTGACGGGACCGGGACAGGGTTATGGCTACACCTTC. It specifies CASSLTGPGQGYGYTF.

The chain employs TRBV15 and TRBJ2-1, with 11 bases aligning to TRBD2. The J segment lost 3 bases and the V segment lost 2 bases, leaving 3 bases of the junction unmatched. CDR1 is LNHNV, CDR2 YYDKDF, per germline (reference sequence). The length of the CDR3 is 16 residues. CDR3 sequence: CATSRHGLAGYNEQFF. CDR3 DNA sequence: TGTGCCACCAGCAGACACGGACTAGCGGGCTACAATGAGCAGTTCTTC.